This entry is about one T cell receptor beta chain. Its antigen remains unidentified. Germline CDR1 is MNHNS and CDR2 is SASEGT. V was trimmed by 7 bases and J by 3 bases, leaving 15 bases between them. This CDR3 comprises 14 residues. Template switching, a step in the protocol, added a universal primer site, and cDNA carried unique molecular identifiers. TCRdb fed the 5' RACE reads into MiXCR, producing one record per CDR3 protein. Of 1.5 million to 2 million distinct CDR3 sequences in the sample, about 32% were seen once. The data were taken from a study of identical twins. Findings and limits, study-wide: The study based its conclusions on cross-sectional statistical analysis and did not follow the same donors. Modelling approaches yielded underestimates of out-of-frame TCR alpha sharing between monozygotic twins.

This clonotype originated in a newborn girl in good health. This chain links TRBV6-1 with TRBJ1-2, with a possible D match to TRBD1 (5 bases). Sequenced material: cord blood. The chain's CDR3 is CASKERGMDYGYTF. In DNA form, the CDR3 reads TGTGCCAGCAAAGAAAGGGGAATGGACTATGGCTACACCTTC.